The entry that follows covers one TCR beta chain sequence. This sample is part of a study of beta chain features in type 1 diabetes. TCRB transcripts that were expressed got sequenced, as all of the isolated RNA had been reverse transcribed. Naive, central memory and regulatory T cell samples averaged around 3.5 million immunoSEQ reads each. The data were produced by immunoSEQ multiplex PCR, yet TCRdb's version contains in-frame clones alone and is incomplete. The sample has over 150,000 clones, approximately 8.1% seen once; the top ten hold almost 0.65%. Germline V lookup: CDR1 MGHRA, CDR2 YSYEKL. The V end lost 0 bases, the J end lost 0 bases, and 10 bases lay between the germline ends. The CDR3 is made up of 16 amino acids.

Sequencing was carried out using central memory CD4+ T cells from blood. The receptor comes from a man younger than 35 in good health. This chain uses TRBV4-1 with TRBJ2-3, with a weak D call TRBD2 (5 bases). This chain's CDR3 is CASSQESGISTDTQYF. CDR3 coding DNA: TGCGCCAGCAGCCAAGAATCCGGGATTAGCACAGATACGCAGTATTTT.